Listed here is a single T cell receptor (beta chain). Its matching antigen is unknown. These data come from a study of cytomegalovirus exposure and HLA in healthy donors. CDR3 length: 18 residues. Trimming left V 1 base short and J 0 bases short, with 17 bases between. The germline V gene encodes CDR1 SGHDT and CDR2 YYEEEE. Study conclusions and caveats: Trimming of TCR beta V- and J-genes showed a link, identified in a later analysis, to a missense DCLRE1C variant. Researchers counted 164 TCR beta chains as cytomegalovirus-associated. Sequences of the TCR beta chain were said to predict the HLA-A and HLA-B alleles of most subjects accurately. Confirmation in vitro established that three CMV-associated chains were specific for CMV antigens.

PCR was performed using 60 Vbeta and 13 Jbeta primers. Repertoires were generated with immunoSEQ multiplex PCR, while TCRdb's copy carries only in-frame clones and drops some. This sample's table reports about 160,000 clones. Material: PBMCs. This chain connects TRBV5-6 to TRBJ1-5; D is possibly TRBD1 (5 bases). This receptor was identified in a woman in her sixties or seventies in good health and CMV-seronegative. The DNA for the CDR3 is TGTGCCAGCAGCTTGTGGGGGGTGGCAACTTATAGCAATCAGCCCCAGCATTTT. It codes for CASSLWGVATYSNQPQHF.